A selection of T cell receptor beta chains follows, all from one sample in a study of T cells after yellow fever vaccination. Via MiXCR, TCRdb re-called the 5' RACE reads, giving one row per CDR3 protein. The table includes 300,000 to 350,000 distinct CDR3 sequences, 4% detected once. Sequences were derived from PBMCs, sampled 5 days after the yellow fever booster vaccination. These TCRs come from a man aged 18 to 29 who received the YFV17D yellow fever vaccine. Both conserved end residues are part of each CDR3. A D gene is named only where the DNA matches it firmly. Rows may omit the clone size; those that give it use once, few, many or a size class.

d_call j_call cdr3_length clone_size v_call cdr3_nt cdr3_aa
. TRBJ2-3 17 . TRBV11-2 TGTGCCAGCAGCTTAGCGGTCGGCGTGGGAGGCACAGATACGCAGTATTTT CASSLAVGVGGTDTQYF
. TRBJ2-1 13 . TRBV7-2 TGTGCCAGCATCTTACTGGGGGCGAATGAGCAGTTCTTC CASILLGANEQFF
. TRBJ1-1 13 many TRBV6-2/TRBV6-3 TGTGCCAGCAGTTTTTCGGTTCCCAATGAAGCTTTCTTT CASSFSVPNEAFF
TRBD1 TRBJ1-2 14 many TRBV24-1 TGTGCCACCAGTGAGACCGGGACAGGAAATGGCTACACCTTC CATSETGTGNGYTF
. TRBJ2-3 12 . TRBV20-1 TGCAGTGCTAGCGGTCCCACAGATACGCAGTATTTT CSASGPTDTQYF
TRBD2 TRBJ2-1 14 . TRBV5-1 TGCGCCAGCAGTGTGCGGGGGGACTACAATGAGCAGTTCTTC CASSVRGDYNEQFF
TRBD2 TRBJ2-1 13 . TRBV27 TGTGCCAGCGGGCGGGGGAGCTACAATGAGCAGTTCTTC CASGRGSYNEQFF
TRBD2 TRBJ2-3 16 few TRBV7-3 TGTGCCAGCACCCCCGGCAGCGGGGGGGTGGGAGATACGCAGTATTTT CASTPGSGGVGDTQYF
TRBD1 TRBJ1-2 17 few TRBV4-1 TGCGCCAGCAGCCCGACAGGGGGCGGAGGAATTGGGGGGGGCTACACCTTC CASSPTGGGGIGGGYTF
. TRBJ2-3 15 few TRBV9 TGTGCCAGCAGCATTCGACCGGAGCTGGAAGGTACGCAGTATTTT CASSIRPELEGTQYF
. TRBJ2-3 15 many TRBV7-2 TGTGCCAGCAGCCGAAGCCGGGCCAAGCGAGATACGCAGTATTTT CASSRSRAKRDTQYF
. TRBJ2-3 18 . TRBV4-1 TGCGCCAGCAGCCAAGCTAATGTAGGGTCCCGGGGTCGGAATGCGCAGTATTTT CASSQANVGSRGRNAQYF
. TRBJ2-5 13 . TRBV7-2 TGTGCCAGCAGCTTACAGTTTCAAGAGACCCAGTACTTC CASSLQFQETQYF
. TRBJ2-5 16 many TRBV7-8 TGTGCCAGCAGCTTAGTGGCGAGTTCGCTTGTGGAGACCCAGTACTTC CASSLVASSLVETQYF
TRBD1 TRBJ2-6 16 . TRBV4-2 TGTGCCAGCAGCCCGGGACAGGGGGCTGGGGCCAACGTCCTGACTTTC CASSPGQGAGANVLTF
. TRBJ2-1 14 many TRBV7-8 TGTGCCAGCAGCACAGGACAGTACGTGAATGAGCAGTTCTTC CASSTGQYVNEQFF
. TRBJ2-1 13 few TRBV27 TGTGCCAGCAGTTTATCGTCCGCCAATGAGCAGTTCTTC CASSLSSANEQFF
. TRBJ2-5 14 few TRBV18 TGTGCCAGCTCGTCGCCGATTAGGCAAGAGACCCAGTACTTC CASSSPIRQETQYF
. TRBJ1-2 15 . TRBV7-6 TGTGCCAGCAGCCCGGGGCCGGAACTTAACTATGGCTACACCTTC CASSPGPELNYGYTF
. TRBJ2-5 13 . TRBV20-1 TGCAGTGCTCGCGACTCGGGGCCGGAGACCCAGTACTTC CSARDSGPETQYF
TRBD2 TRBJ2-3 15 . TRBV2 TGTGCCAGCACTGCTGGACTAGCGGGCACAGATACGCAGTATTTT CASTAGLAGTDTQYF
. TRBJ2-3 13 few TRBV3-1 TGTGCCAGCAGCCAAGTGTGGCAGGATACGCAGTATTTT CASSQVWQDTQYF
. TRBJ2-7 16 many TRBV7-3 TGTGCCAGCAGCAAAAGGATCCAGGGGGGGACCTACGAGCAGTACTTC CASSKRIQGGTYEQYF
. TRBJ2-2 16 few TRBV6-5 TGTGCCAGCAGTTACTTCGGTACACAGAACACCGGGGAGCTGTTTTTT CASSYFGTQNTGELFF
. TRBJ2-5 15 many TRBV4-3 TGCGCCAGCAGCCAAGATGGGACACCCAGGGAGACCCAGTACTTC CASSQDGTPRETQYF
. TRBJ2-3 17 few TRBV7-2 TGTGCCAGCAGCCCCCGATTCCCCTCAGAAGAAACAGATACGCAGTATTTT CASSPRFPSEETDTQYF
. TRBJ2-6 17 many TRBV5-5 TGTGCCAGCAGCTTGGTCGGTTCCCTACACGGGGCCAACGTCCTGACTTTC CASSLVGSLHGANVLTF
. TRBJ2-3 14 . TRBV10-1 TGCGCCAGCAGTGCGGGCCATAGGACGGGTACGCAGTATTTT CASSAGHRTGTQYF
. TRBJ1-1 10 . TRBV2 TGTGCCACCTATCAACTCGGGGGGTTCTTT CATYQLGGFF
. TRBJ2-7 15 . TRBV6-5 TGTGCCAGCAGCGTCACCGGGCCCCTATCCTACGAGCAGTACTTC CASSVTGPLSYEQYF
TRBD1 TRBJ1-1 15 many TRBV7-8 TGTGCCAGCAGGCCGACAGGGGCGCGGGGGACTGAAGCTTTCTTT CASRPTGARGTEAFF
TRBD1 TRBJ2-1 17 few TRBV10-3 TGTGCCATCAGTGACCACCGGGACAGGGGTATAAGCAATGAGCAGTTCTTC CAISDHRDRGISNEQFF
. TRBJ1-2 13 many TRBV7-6 TGTGCCAGCAGCCCTTTACAGGGTTATGGCTACACCTTC CASSPLQGYGYTF
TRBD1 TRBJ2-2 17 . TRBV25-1 TGTGCCAGCAGCCCCCTAAAGACAGGGCTCCGCACCGGGGAGCTGTTTTTT CASSPLKTGLRTGELFF
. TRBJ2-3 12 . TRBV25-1 TGTGCCAGCATACAGGGCACAGATACGCAGTATTTT CASIQGTDTQYF
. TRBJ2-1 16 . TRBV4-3 TGCGCCAGCAGCCAAGATCCGGGGGACTCCTACAATGAGCAGTTCTTC CASSQDPGDSYNEQFF
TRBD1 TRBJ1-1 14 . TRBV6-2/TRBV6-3 TGTGCCAGCGGCTGGACAGGGGGGAACACTGAAGCTTTCTTT CASGWTGGNTEAFF